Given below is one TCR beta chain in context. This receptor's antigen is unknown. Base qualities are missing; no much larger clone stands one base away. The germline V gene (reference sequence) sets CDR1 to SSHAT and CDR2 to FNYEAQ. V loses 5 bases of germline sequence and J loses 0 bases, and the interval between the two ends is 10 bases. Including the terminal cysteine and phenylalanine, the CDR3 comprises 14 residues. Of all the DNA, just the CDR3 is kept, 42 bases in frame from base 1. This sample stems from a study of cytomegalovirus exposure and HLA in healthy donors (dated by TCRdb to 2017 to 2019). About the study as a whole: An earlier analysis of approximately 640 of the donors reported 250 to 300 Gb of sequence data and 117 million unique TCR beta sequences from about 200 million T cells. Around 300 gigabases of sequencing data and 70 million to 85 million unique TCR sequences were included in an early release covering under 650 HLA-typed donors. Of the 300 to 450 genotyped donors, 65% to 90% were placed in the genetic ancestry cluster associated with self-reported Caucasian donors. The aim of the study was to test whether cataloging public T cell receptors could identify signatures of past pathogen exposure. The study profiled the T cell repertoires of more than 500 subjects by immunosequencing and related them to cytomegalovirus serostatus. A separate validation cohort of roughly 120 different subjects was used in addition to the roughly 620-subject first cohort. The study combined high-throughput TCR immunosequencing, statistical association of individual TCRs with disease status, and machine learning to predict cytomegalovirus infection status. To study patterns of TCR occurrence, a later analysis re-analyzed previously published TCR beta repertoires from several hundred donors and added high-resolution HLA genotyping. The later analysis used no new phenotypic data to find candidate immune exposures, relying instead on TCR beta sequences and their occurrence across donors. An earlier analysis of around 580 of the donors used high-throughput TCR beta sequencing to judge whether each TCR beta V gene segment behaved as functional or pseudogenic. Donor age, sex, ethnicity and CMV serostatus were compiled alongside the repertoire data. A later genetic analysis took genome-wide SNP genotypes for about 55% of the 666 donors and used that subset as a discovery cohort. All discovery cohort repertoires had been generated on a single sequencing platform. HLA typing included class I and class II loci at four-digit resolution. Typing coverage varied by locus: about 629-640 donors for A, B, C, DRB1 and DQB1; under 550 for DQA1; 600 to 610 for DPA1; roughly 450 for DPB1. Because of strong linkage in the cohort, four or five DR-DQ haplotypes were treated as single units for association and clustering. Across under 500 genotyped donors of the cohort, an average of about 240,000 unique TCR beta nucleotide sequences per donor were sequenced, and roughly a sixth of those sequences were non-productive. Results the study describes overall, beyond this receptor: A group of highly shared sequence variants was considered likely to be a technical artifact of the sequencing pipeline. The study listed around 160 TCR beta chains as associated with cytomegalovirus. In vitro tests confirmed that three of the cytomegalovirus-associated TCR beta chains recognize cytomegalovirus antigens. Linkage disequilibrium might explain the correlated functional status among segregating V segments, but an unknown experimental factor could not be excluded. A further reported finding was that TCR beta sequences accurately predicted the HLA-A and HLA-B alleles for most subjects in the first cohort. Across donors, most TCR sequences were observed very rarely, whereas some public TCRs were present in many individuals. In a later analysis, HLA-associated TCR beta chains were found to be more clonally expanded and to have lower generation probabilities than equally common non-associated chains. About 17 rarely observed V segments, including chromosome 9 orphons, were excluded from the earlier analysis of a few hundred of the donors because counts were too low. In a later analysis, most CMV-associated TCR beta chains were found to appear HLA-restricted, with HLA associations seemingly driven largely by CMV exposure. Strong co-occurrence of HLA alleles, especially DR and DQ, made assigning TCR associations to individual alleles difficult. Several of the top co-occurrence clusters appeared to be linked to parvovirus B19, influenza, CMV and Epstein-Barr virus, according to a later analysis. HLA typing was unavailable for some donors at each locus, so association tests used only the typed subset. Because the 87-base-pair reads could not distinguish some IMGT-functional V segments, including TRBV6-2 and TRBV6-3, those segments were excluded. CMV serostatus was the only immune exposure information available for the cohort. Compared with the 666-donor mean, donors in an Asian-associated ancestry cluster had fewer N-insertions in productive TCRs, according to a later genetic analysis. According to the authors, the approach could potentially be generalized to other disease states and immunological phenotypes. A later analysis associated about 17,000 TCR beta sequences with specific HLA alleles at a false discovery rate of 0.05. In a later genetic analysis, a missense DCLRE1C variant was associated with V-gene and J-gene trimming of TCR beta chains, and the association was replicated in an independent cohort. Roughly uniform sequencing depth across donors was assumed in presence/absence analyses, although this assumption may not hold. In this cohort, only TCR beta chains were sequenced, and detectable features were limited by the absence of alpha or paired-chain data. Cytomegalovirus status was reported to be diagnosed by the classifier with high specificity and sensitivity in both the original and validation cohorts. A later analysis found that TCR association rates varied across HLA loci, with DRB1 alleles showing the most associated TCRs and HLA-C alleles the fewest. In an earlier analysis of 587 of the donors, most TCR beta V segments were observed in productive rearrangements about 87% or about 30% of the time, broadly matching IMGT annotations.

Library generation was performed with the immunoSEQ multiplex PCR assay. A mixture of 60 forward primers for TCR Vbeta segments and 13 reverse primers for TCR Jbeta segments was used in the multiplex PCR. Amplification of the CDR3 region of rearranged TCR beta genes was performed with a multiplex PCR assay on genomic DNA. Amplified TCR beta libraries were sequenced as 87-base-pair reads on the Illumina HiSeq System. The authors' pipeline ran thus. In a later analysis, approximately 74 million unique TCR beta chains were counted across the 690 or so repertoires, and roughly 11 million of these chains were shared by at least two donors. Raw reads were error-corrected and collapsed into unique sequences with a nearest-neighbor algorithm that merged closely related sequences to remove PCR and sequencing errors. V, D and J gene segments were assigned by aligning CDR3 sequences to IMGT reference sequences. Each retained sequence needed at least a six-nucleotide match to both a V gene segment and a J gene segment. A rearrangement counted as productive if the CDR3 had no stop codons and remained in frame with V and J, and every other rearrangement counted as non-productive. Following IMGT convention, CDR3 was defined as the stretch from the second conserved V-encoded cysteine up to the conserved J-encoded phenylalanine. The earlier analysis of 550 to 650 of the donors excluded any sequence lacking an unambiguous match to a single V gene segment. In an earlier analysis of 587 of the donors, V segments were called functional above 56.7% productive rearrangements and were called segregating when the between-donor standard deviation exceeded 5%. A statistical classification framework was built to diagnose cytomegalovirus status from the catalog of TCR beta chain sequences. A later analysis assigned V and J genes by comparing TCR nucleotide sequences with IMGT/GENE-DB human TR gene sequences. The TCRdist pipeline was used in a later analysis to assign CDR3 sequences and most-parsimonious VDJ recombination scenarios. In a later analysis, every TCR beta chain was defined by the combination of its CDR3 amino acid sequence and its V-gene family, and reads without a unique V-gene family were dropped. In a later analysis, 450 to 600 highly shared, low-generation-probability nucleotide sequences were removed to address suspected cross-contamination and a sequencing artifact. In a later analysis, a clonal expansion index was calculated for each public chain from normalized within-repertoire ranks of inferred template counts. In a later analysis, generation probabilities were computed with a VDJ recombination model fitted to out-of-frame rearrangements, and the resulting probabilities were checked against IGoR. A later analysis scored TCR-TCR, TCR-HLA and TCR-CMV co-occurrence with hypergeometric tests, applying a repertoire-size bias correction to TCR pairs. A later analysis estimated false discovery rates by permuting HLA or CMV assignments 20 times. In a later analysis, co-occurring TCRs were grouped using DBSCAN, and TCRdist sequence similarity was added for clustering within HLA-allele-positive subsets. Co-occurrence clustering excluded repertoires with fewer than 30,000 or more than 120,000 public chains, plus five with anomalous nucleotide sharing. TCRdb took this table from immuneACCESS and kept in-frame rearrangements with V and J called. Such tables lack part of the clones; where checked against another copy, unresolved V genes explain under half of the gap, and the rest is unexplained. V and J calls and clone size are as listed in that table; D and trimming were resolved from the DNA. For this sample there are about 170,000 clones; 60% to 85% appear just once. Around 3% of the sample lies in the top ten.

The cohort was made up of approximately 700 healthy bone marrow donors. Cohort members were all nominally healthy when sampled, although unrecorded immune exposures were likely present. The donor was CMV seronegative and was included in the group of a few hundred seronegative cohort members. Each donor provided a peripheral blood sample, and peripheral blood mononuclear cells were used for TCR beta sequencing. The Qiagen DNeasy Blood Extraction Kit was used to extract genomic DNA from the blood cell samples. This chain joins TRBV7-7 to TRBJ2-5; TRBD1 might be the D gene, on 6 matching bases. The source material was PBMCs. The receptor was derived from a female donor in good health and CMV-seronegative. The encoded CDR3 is CASSITGHQETQYF. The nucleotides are TGTGCCAGCAGCATCACAGGGCACCAAGAGACCCAGTACTTC.